The 27 T cell receptor beta chains in this list originate from one sample, sequenced in a study of T cells in tuberculosis. Only in-frame clones appear in the TCRdb table, and some are missing; sequencing was by immunoSEQ multiplex PCR. The table lists roughly 33,000 clones, more than 85% of them singletons. The sample comprised PBMCs. The receptors were sampled from a donor aged 10-29 years with latent tuberculosis or without tuberculosis infection.

The chain recombines TRBV4-1 with TRBJ1-5, with D perhaps TRBD1 (5 bases). Germline CDR1 and CDR2: MGHRA and YSYEKL. Trimming left V 4 bases short and J 0 bases short, with 22 bases between. CDR3 length equals 19 residues. CDR3 in DNA: TGCGCCAGCAGCCGTTTTAGGCTAAAGGGGAAGCATAGCAATCAGCCCCAGCATTTT. As protein: CASSRFRLKGKHSNQPQHF.

V usage is TRBV5-1 and J usage is TRBJ2-1, with TRBD2 matching 10 bases. The ends lost 4 bases at V and 0 bases at J; junction bases unmatched: 25. The CDR3 is made up of 23 amino acids. The germline V gene encodes CDR1 SGHRS and CDR2 YFSETQ. The CDR3 reads CASSRERPNSGGLPAGSYNEQFF. The CDR3 DNA sequence: TGCGCCAGCAGCCGGGAACGCCCTAATAGCGGGGGGCTACCGGCGGGCTCCTACAATGAGCAGTTCTTC.

The gene calls are TRBV12-2 and TRBJ2-7; the table's D call, TRBD1, was not checked against the DNA. TRBV12-2 is designated a pseudogene. The CDR3 is 20 residues long. Here the CDR3 reads CASRLATGPGHLSGQYEQYF. Here the CDR3 DNA reads TGTGCAAGTCGCTTAGCTACGGGCCCGGGACACCTGTCCGGTCAGTACGAGCAGTACTTC.

This clone has a handful of counts. The rearrangement uses TRBV5-1 and TRBJ2-7; D perhaps matches TRBD2 (6 bases). The CDR3 spans 14 residues. Trimming took off 0 bases at V and 2 bases at J, with 9 bases between the two ends. CDR1 is SGHRS and CDR2 is YFSETQ in the germline V gene. The CDR3 loop is CASSLGREPYEQYF. The CDR3 DNA follows: TGCGCCAGCAGCTTGGGGAGGGAACCCTACGAGCAGTACTTC.

The J gene is TRBJ1-6, the V gene TRBV6-5; no clear D. This CDR3 spans 16 amino acids. Trimming took 2 bases from V and 5 from J, leaving 13 bases between them. The germline V gene encodes CDR1 MNHEY and CDR2 SVGAGI. The CDR3 reads CASSYITASNNSPLHF. For the CDR3, the DNA is TGTGCCAGCAGTTACATCACAGCCAGCAATAATTCACCCCTCCACTTT.

The chain has TRBV28 and TRBJ2-5; 9 nucleotides agree with TRBD2. The germline gives CDR1 MDHEN, CDR2 SYDVKM. This CDR3 has 16 amino acids. The J segment lost 3 bases and the V segment lost 5 bases, leaving 10 bases of the junction unmatched. The CDR3 DNA reads as TGTGCCAGCAGTCCCCGGAGGAGCGGGAGGAAAGAGACCCAGTACTTC. It codes for CASSPRRSGRKETQYF.

The chain recombines TRBV5-4 with TRBJ1-1; perhaps TRBD1 as D (6 bases). The CDR3 is 15 amino acids. Germline V gene lookup returns CDR1 SGHNT and CDR2 YYREEE (reference sequence). Trimming removed 1 base at V and 4 bases at J, with 14 bases between. The CDR3 bases are TGTGCCAGCAGCTTGAATAAGGGGGTTGGCACTGAAGCTTTCTTT. It specifies CASSLNKGVGTEAFF.

This chain links TRBV19 with TRBJ2-4; 9 bases map to TRBD2. This CDR3 region has 20 residues. The V gene end was trimmed by 6 bases and the J gene end by 0 bases; junction bases not matched to a gene: 18. Germline lookup yields CDR1 LNHDA and CDR2 SQIVND (reference sequence). The DNA for the CDR3 is TGTGCCAGTAGATCCACTGTCTGGCTAGCGGGATCGGGAGCCAAAAACATTCAGTACTTC. Its translation: CASRSTVWLAGSGAKNIQYF.

The CDR3 coding sequence is TGTGCCAGCAACCAACTAGCGGGGGGGCCCTTTAATGAGCAGTTCTTC. It encodes CASNQLAGGPFNEQFF. This chain uses TRBV5-6 with TRBJ2-1; TRBD2 matches 13 bases. The CDR3 is made up of 16 amino acids. Looked up from germline, CDR1 is SGHDT and CDR2 is YYEEEE. Trimming at V came to 6 bases and at J to 7 bases, leaving 10 bases not matched to a gene.

In this sample, this clone turned up once. CDR3 in amino acids: CASSPSWTSAANTGELFF. The CDR3 nucleotides are TGTGCCAGCAGCCCCTCCTGGACTAGCGCTGCGAACACCGGGGAGCTGTTTTTT. The chain recombines TRBV5-6 with TRBJ2-2; TRBD2 aligns across 9 bases. The V segment lost 4 bases and the J segment 0 bases; nucleotides outside the gene matches: 10. Germline V CDR1 and CDR2: SGHDT, YYEEEE. The length of the CDR3 is 18 residues. Supplemented by reference TRBV5-6 and TRBJ2-2, the full variable domain reads DAGVTQSPTHLIKTRGQQVTLRCSPKSGHDTVSWYQQALGQGPQFIFQYYEEEERQRGNFPDRFSGHQFPNYSSELNVNALLLGDSALYLCASSPSWTSAANTGELFFGEGSRLTVL.

The rearrangement uses TRBV9 and TRBJ2-1, with D tentatively TRBD1 (5 bases). Germline lookup yields CDR1 SGDLS and CDR2 YYNGEE. The CDR3 contains 12 residues. V lost 2 bases and J lost 8, with 8 bases in between. CDR3 sequence (DNA): TGTGCCAGCAGCGTGCAGGGCGATGAGCAGTTCTTC. The encoded protein is CASSVQGDEQFF.

The chain recombines TRBV27 with TRBJ1-5, with TRBD1 identical over 7 bases. The CDR3 has 14 amino acids. V shed 6 bases and J 7 bases; nucleotides not matched to a gene: 9. Germline V gene sequence: CDR1 MNHEY, CDR2 SMNVEV (reference sequence). CDR3 residues: CASSVDRAGQPQHF. The CDR3 DNA follows: TGTGCCAGCAGCGTCGACAGGGCAGGCCAGCCCCAGCATTTT.

The chain has TRBV28 and TRBJ1-2; no clear D gene. CDR1 and CDR2 (germline): MDHEN, SYDVKM. This CDR3 is built from 13 residues. V shed 3 bases and J shed 5 bases, with 10 bases lying between them. In DNA form, the CDR3 reads TGTGCCAGCAGTTTTAGTCCCGTATATGGCTACACCTTC. Translating gives CASSFSPVYGYTF.

This rearrangement joins TRBV10-2 to TRBJ2-7; 7 positions match TRBD2. The length of the CDR3 is 13 residues. Trimming at V came to 8 bases and at J to 6 bases, leaving 10 bases not matched to a gene. Germline assignment: CDR1 WSHSY and CDR2 SAAADI. The CDR3, as DNA: TGCGCCAGCGCTAGCGGAGGGCGGGGCGAGCAGTACTTC. Amino acid sequence: CASASGGRGEQYF.

The rearrangement links TRBV9 to TRBJ1-3; maybe TRBD1 (6 bases). V lost 3 bases and J 0 bases, leaving 10 bases between the germline ends. This CDR3 spans 15 amino acids. Germline V gene data show CDR1 as SGDLS and CDR2 as YYNGEE. CDR3 sequence reads: CASSEGDLSGNTIYF. The CDR3 bases are TGTGCCAGCAGCGAGGGGGACCTCTCTGGAAACACCATATATTTT.

V usage is TRBV5-1 and J usage is TRBJ2-6, with D tentatively TRBD1 (6 bases). There are 17 residues in the CDR3. Germline-derived CDR1 and CDR2 are SGHRS and YFSETQ. Trimming took off 5 bases at V and 0 bases at J, with 15 bases between the two ends. CDR3 sequence: CASRRRDTDSGANVLTF. DNA for the CDR3: TGCGCCAGCAGACGCCGGGACACTGACTCTGGGGCCAACGTCCTGACTTTC.

The genes are TRBV5-1 and TRBJ2-3; no clear D gene. This CDR3 region has 12 residues. The V end was cut by 2 bases, the J end by 4 bases, with 5 bases between. The germline CDR1 and CDR2 sequences are SGHRS and YFSETQ. DNA for the CDR3: TGCGCCAGCAGCTTTCCGGCAGATACGCAGTATTTT. It yields the protein CASSFPADTQYF.

The J gene is TRBJ2-7, the V gene TRBV7-2; possibly TRBD1 for D (5 bases). The germline V gene has CDR1 SGHTA and CDR2 FQGNSA. The V end lost 3 bases, the J end lost 0 bases, and 12 bases lay between the germline ends. The CDR3 is made up of 15 amino acids. CDR3 DNA sequence: TGTGCCAGCAGCTTTGCGGCAGGGCCCTCCTACGAGCAGTACTTC. Its translation is CASSFAAGPSYEQYF.

The rearrangement uses TRBV7-8 and TRBJ1-3; D is ambiguous. Trimming left V 5 bases short and J 0 bases short, with 11 bases between. Germline CDR1 is SGHVS and CDR2 is FQNEAQ. The CDR3 has 15 residues. CDR3 coding DNA: TGTGCCAGCAGCCTCGACGAGCGCTCTGGAAACACCATATATTTT. Protein product: CASSLDERSGNTIYF.

The chain joins TRBV28 to TRBJ2-2; D is uncertain. This CDR3 has 17 amino acids. Trimming stripped 5 bases from V and 1 base from J, with 17 bases between. CDR1 and CDR2 from the germline V gene are MDHEN and SYDVKM. DNA for the CDR3: TGTGCCAGCAGTCCGTCCGGTTTGTCTCTGAACACCGGGGAGCTGTTTTTT. Encoded protein: CASSPSGLSLNTGELFF.

The gene calls are TRBV28 and TRBJ2-1, with 7 positions matching TRBD1. This CDR3 region has 18 residues. The V gene's germline CDR1 is MDHEN and CDR2 SYDVKM. Trimming at V came to 4 bases and at J to 0 bases, leaving 12 bases not matched to a gene. This CDR3 is CASSSGTVTLSSYNEQFF. DNA of the CDR3: TGTGCCAGCAGTTCCGGGACAGTAACTTTAAGCTCCTACAATGAGCAGTTCTTC.

The chain carries TRBV30 and TRBJ2-7; 9 bases map to TRBD1. CDR1 is GTSNPN, CDR2 SVGIG, per germline (reference sequence). The V segment lost 4 bases and the J segment 0 bases; nucleotides outside the gene matches: 10. The length of the CDR3 is 16 residues. CDR3 sequence reads: CAWTTGGGWSSYEQYF. The CDR3 coding sequence is TGTGCCTGGACTACAGGGGGCGGGTGGAGCTCCTACGAGCAGTACTTC.

The gene calls are TRBV28 and TRBJ2-2, with D uncertain. V gave up 3 bases and J gave up 9 bases, with 8 bases separating them. This CDR3 is built from 12 residues. From germline, CDR1 is MDHEN and CDR2 SYDVKM. CDR3: CASSLRFRELFF. The CDR3 DNA sequence: TGTGCCAGCAGTTTGAGGTTCAGGGAGCTGTTTTTT.

The chain carries TRBV5-4 and TRBJ1-6; 8 bases agree with TRBD1. The V segment lost 4 bases and the J segment 8 bases; nucleotides outside the gene matches: 5. This CDR3 spans 14 amino acids. Germline values: CDR1 SGHNT, CDR2 YYREEE (reference sequence). The CDR3: CASSGRGLHSPLHF. CDR3 coding DNA: TGTGCCAGCAGCGGCAGGGGGCTACATTCACCCCTCCACTTT.

This clone was observed a few times. This chain links TRBV7-2 with TRBJ2-5, with 8 bases aligning to TRBD2. The CDR3 runs 15 residues. Germline assignment: CDR1 SGHTA and CDR2 FQGNSA. V lost 4 bases to trimming and J lost 2 bases; unmatched junction nucleotides: 6. The CDR3 nucleotides read TGTGCCAGCAGCTCTACTAGCGGAGTACAAGAGACCCAGTACTTC. This gives the protein CASSSTSGVQETQYF.

The chain links TRBV5-1 to TRBJ1-1; the D is unclear. CDR3 size: 12 residues. Germline values: CDR1 SGHRS, CDR2 YFSETQ. Trimming took 4 bases from V and 1 from J, leaving 5 bases between them. The CDR3 nucleotides read TGCGCCAGCAGCGGGCAGAACACTGAAGCTTTCTTT. Amino acids: CASSGQNTEAFF.

This clone was recorded only once. The V call is TRBV9, the J call TRBJ2-1; the match to TRBD2 covers 10 bases. After removal of 4 bases from V and 0 bases from J, the junction contained 7 bases not matched to a gene. Looked up from germline, CDR1 is SGDLS and CDR2 is YYNGEE. CDR3 size: 17 residues. This chain's CDR3 is CASSKELAGSSYNEQFF. CDR3 nucleotides: TGTGCCAGCAGCAAAGAACTAGCGGGAAGCTCCTACAATGAGCAGTTCTTC. The full variable domain, with the rest looked up from reference TRBV9 and TRBJ2-1, is DSGVTQTPKHLITATGQRVTLRCSPRSGDLSVYWYQQSLDQGLQFLIQYYNGEERAKGNILERFSAQQFPDLHSELNLSSLELGDSALYFCASSKELAGSSYNEQFFGPGTRLTVL.